These 30 T cell receptor beta chains originate from one sample sequenced in a study of blood T cell repertoires in COVID-19. Measured with immunoSEQ multiplex PCR; TCRdb has only the in-frame clones, and not every one. This sample has 150,000 to 200,000 clones; around 90% occur once, and the top ten carry 5%. The sequencing input was peripheral blood. The receptor set was obtained from a human donor in a cohort sampled during active COVID-19.

The chain joins TRBV5-1 to TRBJ1-6; tentatively, D is TRBD1 (6 bases). Trimming stripped 0 bases from V and 9 bases from J, with 7 bases between. The CDR3 totals 13 residues. Germline V gene lookup returns CDR1 SGHRS and CDR2 YFSETQ. The CDR3 nucleotides are TGCGCCAGCAGCTTGGAAGGGGGTTCACCCCTCCACTTT. Amino acids: CASSLEGGSPLHF.

This chain uses TRBV5-5 with TRBJ2-3; 9 nucleotides align to TRBD1. Per the germline V gene, CDR1 is SGHKS and CDR2 is YYEKEE (reference sequence). V shed 1 base and J 2 bases; nucleotides not matched to a gene: 2. The CDR3 runs to 15 residues. The chain's CDR3 is CASSLWDRDTDTQYF. The DNA for the CDR3 is TGTGCCAGCAGCTTGTGGGACAGGGACACAGATACGCAGTATTTT.

The genes are TRBV27 and TRBJ2-7; D is perhaps TRBD1 (6 bases). V lost 6 bases to trimming and J lost 6 bases, with 15 bases between them. Germline V lookup: CDR1 MNHEY, CDR2 SMNVEV (reference sequence). This CDR3 region has 13 residues. For the CDR3, the DNA is TGTGCCAGCAGGGGTTGGGGGCAAGGCGAGCAGTACTTC. It codes for CASRGWGQGEQYF.

The chain is built from TRBV27 and TRBJ2-1; 13 bases are a match to TRBD2. J gave up 6 bases and V 6 bases, and 2 bases lay outside the gene matches. The CDR3 covers 14 residues. Germline loops: CDR1 MNHEY, CDR2 SMNVEV (reference sequence). The CDR3 here is CASSRLAGGNEQFF. CDR3 sequence (DNA): TGTGCCAGCAGCCGACTAGCGGGAGGCAATGAGCAGTTCTTC.

The rearrangement links TRBV28 to TRBJ1-2; 8 nucleotides line up with TRBD1. The CDR3 contains 16 residues. Germline assignment: CDR1 MDHEN and CDR2 SYDVKM. V gave up 6 bases and J gave up 7 bases; unmatched junction bases: 16. The CDR3 reads CASSLGQGTGGSGYTF. CDR3 coding DNA: TGTGCCAGCAGCCTCGGACAGGGAACTGGTGGGAGTGGCTACACCTTC.

This chain joins TRBV29-1 and TRBJ1-2, with D possibly matching TRBD1 (5 bases). The germline gives CDR1 SQVTM, CDR2 ANQGSEA. V was trimmed by 7 bases and J by 2 bases, leaving 14 bases between them. This CDR3 is 13 amino acids long. For the CDR3, the DNA is TGCAGCGCCATGGGAGGGGCCAACTATGGCTACACCTTC. It codes for CSAMGGANYGYTF.

The V call is TRBV30, the J call TRBJ2-2, with a tentative D call TRBD2 (6 bases). This CDR3 contains 13 residues. V lost 2 bases and J lost 6, with 10 bases in between. CDR1 and CDR2 (germline): GTSNPN, SVGIG (reference sequence). CDR3 coding DNA: TGTGCCTGGAGTAGGCCGGGGGCCGGGGAGCTGTTTTTT. It yields the protein CAWSRPGAGELFF.

This rearrangement joins TRBV7-8 to TRBJ2-1; 9 nucleotides line up with TRBD2. This CDR3 spans 20 amino acids. The V and J ends lost 1 base and 7 bases, in that order; junction bases with no gene match: 20. The germline CDR1 and CDR2 sequences are SGHVS and FQNEAQ. The DNA for the CDR3 is TGTGCCAGCAGCTTAGACGCCACATCGGTAGCGCGGGGGGGATCGAATGAGCAGTTCTTC. Amino acids: CASSLDATSVARGGSNEQFF.

The chain recombines TRBV5-1 with TRBJ2-3; D may be TRBD2 (6 bases). Germline-derived CDR1 and CDR2 are SGHRS and YFSETQ. The CDR3 length is 17 residues. Trimming stripped 1 base from V and 1 base from J, with 16 bases between. The CDR3 nucleotides read TGCGCCAGCAGCTTGCGGTCACGGGGGTGGGGCACAGATACGCAGTATTTT. Residues: CASSLRSRGWGTDTQYF.

The chain employs TRBV6-5 and TRBJ1-2, with D perhaps matching TRBD1 (6 bases). Looked up from germline, CDR1 is MNHEY and CDR2 is SVGAGI. The V end lost 4 bases, the J end lost 8 bases, and 14 bases lay between the germline ends. The CDR3 loop spans 13 amino acids. The CDR3 sequence: CASSWNSGVGYTF. The CDR3, as DNA: TGTGCCAGCAGTTGGAACTCAGGGGTAGGCTACACCTTC.

This rearrangement joins TRBV20-1 to TRBJ2-1; TRBD2 matches 9 bases. This CDR3 comprises 13 residues. The germline gives CDR1 DFQATT, CDR2 SNEGSKA (reference sequence). The V and J ends lost 3 bases and 6 bases, in that order; junction bases with no gene match: 3. CDR3 protein: CSASSGSRNEQFF. In DNA, the CDR3 is TGCAGTGCTAGTAGCGGGAGCCGCAATGAGCAGTTCTTC.

The rearrangement joins TRBV30 to TRBJ2-5; 11 nucleotides line up with TRBD1. Germline CDR1 is GTSNPN and CDR2 is SVGIG (reference sequence). The V and J ends lost 3 bases and 5 bases, in that order; junction bases with no gene match: 8. This CDR3 is 15 amino acids long. The CDR3 DNA follows: TGTGCCTGGAGCCCCGGGACAGGGGGATTGGAGACCCAGTACTTC. As protein: CAWSPGTGGLETQYF.

This clone was seen only once. The chain employs TRBV19 and TRBJ2-7, with 10 positions matching TRBD1. With V trimmed by 8 bases and J by 2 bases, 6 bases remained unmatched. This CDR3 contains 14 residues. Germline CDR1 is LNHDA and CDR2 is SQIVND (reference sequence). The CDR3 is CASSPGTGAYEQYF. CDR3 nucleotides: TGTGCCAGTTCACCCGGGACAGGGGCCTACGAGCAGTACTTC.

V usage is TRBV5-1 and J usage is TRBJ1-2, with TRBD1 matching 12 bases. The trim removed 7 bases at V and 0 bases at J, leaving 7 bases unmatched. CDR1 SGHRS and CDR2 YFSETQ come from the germline V gene. CDR3 length: 16 amino acids. The CDR3, as DNA: TGCGCCAGCTTTCCGGGACAGGGGGCTTCTAACTATGGCTACACCTTC. This encodes CASFPGQGASNYGYTF.

This clone has only a few counts. The genes are TRBV7-9 and TRBJ1-6, with D hard to call. V dropped 5 bases and J dropped 7 bases, with 15 bases sitting between them. CDR1 SEHNR and CDR2 FQNEAQ come from the germline V gene (reference sequence). The CDR3 has 15 amino acids. The CDR3 region is CASSPTIFPNSPLHF. In nucleotides, the CDR3 is TGTGCCAGCAGCCCCACAATATTTCCAAATTCACCCCTCCACTTT.

This chain joins TRBV18 and TRBJ2-1; 8 positions agree with TRBD2. The CDR3 length is 15 residues. The junction had 6 bases not matched to a gene; V was cut back by 3 bases and J by 5 bases. CDR1 and CDR2 from the germline V gene are KGHSH and LQKENI. The CDR3 protein is CASSPKREYHNEQFF. The CDR3 DNA is TGTGCCAGCTCACCCAAGCGGGAGTACCACAATGAGCAGTTCTTC.

V and J are TRBV6-5 and TRBJ2-2; the match to TRBD1 covers 7 bases. Germline values: CDR1 MNHEY, CDR2 SVGAGI. The CDR3 loop spans 14 amino acids. V shed 4 bases and J 4 bases; nucleotides not matched to a gene: 3. For the CDR3, the DNA is TGTGCCAGCAGTTGGAGACAGGGCACCGGGGAGCTGTTTTTT. As protein: CASSWRQGTGELFF.

V usage is TRBV5-1 and J usage is TRBJ2-3; D gene uncertain. The CDR3 consists of 12 residues. Germline-derived CDR1 and CDR2 are SGHRS and YFSETQ. Trimming removed 0 bases from V and 7 bases from J, with 6 bases in between. This CDR3 is CASSLAANTQYF. The CDR3 DNA follows: TGCGCCAGCAGCTTGGCCGCGAATACGCAGTATTTT.

This clone was counted only a few times. The chain combines TRBV29-1 with TRBJ1-2; 9 bases align to TRBD1. V trimming: 4 bases; J trimming: 6 bases; junction bases outside the gene matches: 3. This CDR3 spans 12 amino acids. Germline values: CDR1 SQVTM, CDR2 ANQGSEA. CDR3 DNA sequence: TGCAGCGTTGGTGACAGGGGGGATGGCTACACCTTC. The encoded protein is CSVGDRGDGYTF.

The chain uses TRBV20-1 and TRBJ2-7, with D unclear. The CDR3 is made up of 13 amino acids. Germline CDR1 is DFQATT and CDR2 is SNEGSKA (reference sequence). V was shortened by 3 bases and J by 4 bases, with 13 bases between the two germline ends. The CDR3, as DNA: TGCAGTGCTAGTATCCAGGATGATTACGAGCAGTACTTC. Its translation is CSASIQDDYEQYF.

V and J are TRBV9 and TRBJ2-5; the match to TRBD2 covers 7 bases. V lost 0 bases and J lost 5; bases outside the gene matches: 10. Germline V gene lookup returns CDR1 SGDLS and CDR2 YYNGEE. The CDR3 length is 16 residues. The CDR3 DNA follows: TGTGCCAGCAGCGTAGGGGCGGGAGAGTATGGGGAGACCCAGTACTTC. Protein product: CASSVGAGEYGETQYF.

This rearrangement joins TRBV20-1 to TRBJ2-5; D gene uncertain. The CDR3 is 10 amino acids. V dropped 4 bases and J dropped 5 bases, with 5 bases sitting between them. Germline-derived CDR1 and CDR2 are DFQATT and SNEGSKA (reference sequence). The CDR3 DNA reads TGCAGTGCTAAATATGAGACCCAGTACTTC. Translated: CSAKYETQYF.

The chain is built from TRBV14 and TRBJ1-4; tentative D call: TRBD1 (6 bases). Trimming removed 0 bases at V and 13 bases at J, with 18 bases between. In germline, CDR1 is SGHDN, CDR2 FVKESK. The CDR3 consists of 15 residues. This CDR3 is CASSQDLGGASLLFF. The CDR3 DNA is TGTGCCAGCAGCCAAGATCTTGGGGGGGCGAGTCTACTGTTTTTT.

This chain joins TRBV6-1 and TRBJ2-3; D unclear. V was clipped by 3 bases and J by 2 bases, with 3 bases between them. This CDR3 contains 12 residues. The germline V gene encodes CDR1 MNHNS and CDR2 SASEGT. DNA of the CDR3: TGTGCCAGCAGTGACATCACAGATACGCAGTATTTT. Its protein product is CASSDITDTQYF.

This chain uses TRBV6-5 with TRBJ1-4, with D hard to call. The CDR3 has 15 amino acids. CDR1 and CDR2 from the germline V gene are MNHEY and SVGAGI. Trimming took 2 bases from V and 0 from J, leaving 7 bases between them. The CDR3 bases are TGTGCCAGCAGTTACCTGTCTGCAACTAATGAAAAACTGTTTTTT. This codes for CASSYLSATNEKLFF.

The chain couples TRBV20-1 to TRBJ1-1; 7 bases align to TRBD1. The V and J ends lost 3 bases and 0 bases, in that order; junction bases with no gene match: 13. Looked up from germline, CDR1 is DFQATT and CDR2 is SNEGSKA (reference sequence). The CDR3 length is 17 residues. CDR3 residues: CSASGTATILLNTEAFF. In nucleotides, the CDR3 is TGCAGTGCTAGTGGGACAGCTACGATACTACTGAACACTGAAGCTTTCTTT.

CDR3 DNA: TGTGCCAGCTCAATGGACAGGGCTAGCACAGATACGCAGTATTTT. It is translated as CASSMDRASTDTQYF. This rearrangement joins TRBV18 to TRBJ2-3; 8 bases agree with TRBD1. This CDR3 spans 15 amino acids. Per germline, CDR1 KGHSH and CDR2 LQKENI. The J segment lost 0 bases and the V segment lost 5 bases, leaving 4 bases of the junction unmatched. Filled out from reference TRBV18 and TRBJ2-3, the complete variable domain reads NAGVMQNPRHLVRRRGQEARLRCSPMKGHSHVYWYRQLPEEGLKFMVYLQKENIIDESGMPKERFSAEFPKEGPSILRIQQVVRGDSAAYFCASSMDRASTDTQYFGPGTRLTVL.

CDR3 coding DNA: TGTGCCAGCAGAGTGGGGGGGAGCGGGAGAGCCTACGAGCAGTACTTC. Residues: CASRVGGSGRAYEQYF. This chain links TRBV2 with TRBJ2-7; 8 positions match TRBD2. Germline loops: CDR1 SNHLY, CDR2 FYNNEI. V was pared by 6 bases and J by 2 bases, with 12 bases of the junction left unmatched. The CDR3 extends over 16 amino acids. Full variable domain (remainder filled in from reference TRBV2 and TRBJ2-7): EPEVTQTPSHQVTQMGQEVILRCVPISNHLYFYWYRQILGQKVEFLVSFYNNEISEKSEIFDDQFSVERPDGSNFTLKIRSTKLEDSAMYFCASRVGGSGRAYEQYFGPGTRLTVT.

The rearrangement uses TRBV24-1 and TRBJ1-2, with a weak D call TRBD1 (5 bases). The CDR3 spans 12 residues. Trimming took 5 bases from V and 7 from J, leaving 10 bases between them. The germline V gene encodes CDR1 KGHDR and CDR2 SFDVKD. CDR3: CATSAPGGGYTF. The CDR3 DNA follows: TGTGCCACCAGTGCCCCGGGGGGTGGCTACACCTTC.

The chain uses TRBV5-6 and TRBJ2-2, with a possible D match to TRBD1 (6 bases). This CDR3 contains 15 residues. Germline CDR1 SGHDT, CDR2 YYEEEE. Trimming left V 2 bases short and J 6 bases short, with 14 bases between. The CDR3 nucleotides read TGTGCCAGCAGCTTAACAAGTCCAGGGGCCGGGGAGCTGTTTTTT. As protein: CASSLTSPGAGELFF.